One and the same sample provided the 20 T cell receptor beta chains below, sequenced in a study of T cell changes during pregnancy in multiple sclerosis. Repertoires were generated with immunoSEQ multiplex PCR, while TCRdb's copy carries only in-frame clones and drops some. The table records 45,000 to 70,000 clones, about nine tenths of them present only once. The sample consisted of CD4+ T cells from peripheral blood mononuclear cells, taken after pregnancy. These receptors all come from a female donor with multiple sclerosis, enrolled in a pregnancy study.

The chain is built from TRBV21-1 and TRBJ1-6; TRBD1 was called by the table and not checked on the DNA. TRBV21-1 is described as a pseudogene. CDR3 length: 14 amino acids. This chain's CDR3 is CASRRGNYNSPLHF. The DNA for the CDR3 is TGTGCCAGCAGAAGGGGGAACTATAATTCACCCCTCCACTTT.

The chain recombines TRBV7-9 with TRBJ2-7; no clear D gene. The CDR3 spans 14 residues. Trimming cost V 2 bases and J 0 bases, with 8 bases left between them. The germline gives CDR1 SEHNR, CDR2 FQNEAQ (reference sequence). This CDR3 is CASSLRLGSYEQYF. The CDR3, as DNA: TGTGCCAGCAGCTTACGACTGGGCTCCTACGAGCAGTACTTC.

J is TRBJ1-2 and V is TRBV5-4; unclear D gene. Germline V gives CDR1 SGHNT, CDR2 YYREEE (reference sequence). The CDR3 is 15 amino acids. V was trimmed by 0 bases and J by 7 bases, leaving 16 bases between them. The CDR3 coding sequence is TGTGCCAGCAGCTTGGGCGCTTCCCCCATCCGTGGCTACACCTTC. Its protein product is CASSLGASPIRGYTF.

The chain combines TRBV25-1 with TRBJ1-2, with D unresolved. Germline CDR1 MGHDK, CDR2 SYGVNS. V was pared by 2 bases and J by 5 bases, with 6 bases between. This CDR3 has 12 amino acids. CDR3 DNA: TGTGCCAGCAGTGAAGGAGGGTATGGCTACACCTTC. It specifies CASSEGGYGYTF.

CDR3 protein: CASSLSGGAYNEQFF. In nucleotides, the CDR3 is TGTGCCAGCAGCCTTAGCGGGGGGGCTTACAATGAGCAGTTCTTC. The V gene is TRBV5-4, the J gene TRBJ2-1, with 11 bases that match TRBD2. This CDR3 spans 15 amino acids. The V and J ends lost 4 bases and 4 bases, in that order; junction bases with no gene match: 4. The germline V gene has CDR1 SGHNT and CDR2 YYREEE (reference sequence).

The rearrangement joins TRBV6-5 to TRBJ1-6, with D possibly matching TRBD1 (5 bases). Germline CDR1 reads MNHEY; CDR2 reads SVGAGI. The CDR3 loop spans 16 amino acids. The germline V and J ends were trimmed by 2 bases and 10 bases, with 18 bases remaining between them. CDR3 protein: CASSYQGLGSGSPLHF. The CDR3 DNA sequence: TGTGCCAGCAGTTACCAGGGCCTCGGGTCAGGGTCACCCCTCCACTTT.

This clone was observed a single time. The chain carries TRBV15 and TRBJ1-2, with 9 nucleotides matching TRBD1. V was pared by 3 bases and J by 7 bases, with 6 bases of the junction left unmatched. The CDR3 is 14 residues long. CDR1 and CDR2 (germline): LNHNV, YYDKDF (reference sequence). The CDR3: CATSRITGGFGYTF. CDR3 DNA: TGTGCCACCAGCAGGATAACAGGGGGCTTTGGCTACACCTTC. The whole variable domain, remainder taken from reference TRBV15 and TRBJ1-2, is DAMVIQNPRYQVTQFGKPVTLSCSQTLNHNVMYWYQQKSSQAPKLLFHYYDKDFNNEADTPDNFQSRRPNTSFCFLDIRSPGLGDTAMYLCATSRITGGFGYTFGSGTRLTVV.

This chain uses TRBV6-4 with TRBJ1-1; a weak D match, TRBD1 (5 bases). Trimming pared 4 bases from V and 6 bases from J, leaving 12 bases between. Germline V gives CDR1 MRHNA, CDR2 SNTAGT. CDR3 length: 13 residues. The CDR3 coding sequence is TGTGCCAGCAGTGGGGGCGCTTCATCTGAAGCTTTCTTT. Its protein is CASSGGASSEAFF.

The genes are TRBV29-1 and TRBJ1-1; D unresolved. Trimming stripped 3 bases from V and 5 bases from J, with 7 bases between. Germline-derived CDR1 and CDR2 are SQVTM and ANQGSEA. The length of the CDR3 is 11 residues. CDR3 coding DNA: TGCAGCGTTGATCACGGGACTGAAGCTTTCTTT. Translating gives CSVDHGTEAFF.

The rearrangement links TRBV18 to TRBJ1-3, with D possibly matching TRBD1 (5 bases). Looked up from germline, CDR1 is KGHSH and CDR2 is LQKENI. The CDR3 consists of 15 residues. Trimming shortened V by 5 bases and J by 0 bases, and 11 bases separated the two germline ends. CDR3 DNA: TGTGCCAGCTCAGGGGCCCGGAGCTCTGGAAACACCATATATTTT. This codes for CASSGARSSGNTIYF.

CDR3 DNA sequence: TGCGCCAGCAGTGGGCCGAATTTGAACACTGAAGCTTTCTTT. This codes for CASSGPNLNTEAFF. This chain links TRBV10-2 with TRBJ1-1; no clear D gene. The germline CDR1 and CDR2 sequences are WSHSY and SAAADI. The CDR3 is 14 amino acids. V lost 4 bases and J 0 bases, leaving 9 bases between the germline ends.

The rearrangement links TRBV19 to TRBJ1-6, with a possible D match to TRBD1 (5 bases). The germline V gene encodes CDR1 LNHDA and CDR2 SQIVND (reference sequence). The V and J ends lost 4 bases and 0 bases respectively, with 7 bases between them. The CDR3 spans 15 residues. The CDR3: CASSRQSSYNSPLHF. Here the CDR3 DNA reads TGTGCCAGTAGTAGACAGAGCTCCTATAATTCACCCCTCCACTTT.

The genes are TRBV4-2 and TRBJ2-7; TRBD2 matches at 8 bases. This CDR3 comprises 14 residues. Trimming took 2 bases from V and 4 from J; bases not matched to a gene: 4. CDR1 is LGHNA and CDR2 is YNFKEQ in the germline V gene. The CDR3 sequence: CASSQRGGLYEQYF. The CDR3 nucleotides read TGTGCCAGCAGCCAACGCGGGGGGCTGTACGAGCAGTACTTC.

V usage is TRBV11-2 and J usage is TRBJ2-5; D is perhaps TRBD1 (6 bases). Trimming cost V 6 bases and J 5 bases, with 16 bases left between them. This CDR3 region has 14 residues. Germline V gene data show CDR1 as SGHAT and CDR2 as FQNNGV. The CDR3, as DNA: TGTGCCAGCAGACCAACAGGGTCGGGTGAGACCCAGTACTTC. This gives the protein CASRPTGSGETQYF. The whole variable domain, remainder taken from reference TRBV11-2 and TRBJ2-5, is EAGVAQSPRYKIIEKRQSVAFWCNPISGHATLYWYQQILGQGPKLLIQFQNNGVVDDSQLPKDRFSAERLKGVDSTLKIQPAKLEDSAVYLCASRPTGSGETQYFGPGTRLLVL.

The chain combines TRBV11-2 with TRBJ1-2; 9 positions agree with TRBD1. CDR1 and CDR2 from the germline V gene are SGHAT and FQNNGV. The CDR3 has 14 amino acids. Losses at the gene ends were 5 bases for V and 2 bases for J; bases not matched to a gene: 3. The CDR3 loop is CASSPGQGNYGYTF. CDR3 nucleotide sequence: TGTGCCAGCAGCCCGGGACAGGGCAACTATGGCTACACCTTC. The full variable domain, its missing parts supplied by reference TRBV11-2 and TRBJ1-2, is EAGVAQSPRYKIIEKRQSVAFWCNPISGHATLYWYQQILGQGPKLLIQFQNNGVVDDSQLPKDRFSAERLKGVDSTLKIQPAKLEDSAVYLCASSPGQGNYGYTFGSGTRLTVV.

This chain uses TRBV30 with TRBJ1-1, with 10 bases aligning to TRBD1. Germline V gives CDR1 GTSNPN, CDR2 SVGIG (reference sequence). The CDR3 covers 13 residues. The V and J ends lost 3 bases and 3 bases, in that order; junction bases with no gene match: 1. CDR3 amino acids: CAWRTGGYTEAFF. CDR3 DNA: TGTGCCTGGAGGACAGGGGGCTACACTGAAGCTTTCTTT.

The chain has TRBV2 and TRBJ1-2; maybe TRBD1 (6 bases). The V gene's germline CDR1 is SNHLY and CDR2 FYNNEI. Trimming removed 2 bases at V and 5 bases at J, with 12 bases between. This CDR3 comprises 14 residues. The CDR3 bases are TGTGCCAGCAGTGAAACAGGGTACGGGTATGGCTACACCTTC. Protein product: CASSETGYGYGYTF.

The chain couples TRBV6-5 to TRBJ2-7, with D unresolved. The CDR3 consists of 12 residues. Germline V gene sequence: CDR1 MNHEY, CDR2 SVGAGI. V lost 4 bases and J lost 3, with 7 bases in between. CDR3 bases: TGTGCCAGCAGTTCCCTCAGCTACGAGCAGTACTTC. It translates to CASSSLSYEQYF.

V gene TRBV25-1 combines with J gene TRBJ2-7; 9 positions agree with TRBD1. Trimming removed 0 bases from V and 0 bases from J; junction bases left unmatched: 3. The germline gives CDR1 MGHDK, CDR2 SYGVNS. The CDR3 has 16 amino acids. Here the CDR3 reads CASSEYPGQGSYEQYF. The CDR3 coding sequence is TGTGCCAGCAGTGAATATCCGGGACAGGGCTCCTACGAGCAGTACTTC.

The chain is built from TRBV6-6 and TRBJ2-5, with 7 nucleotides matching TRBD2. The CDR3 consists of 14 residues. V gave up 5 bases and J gave up 2 bases; unmatched junction bases: 5. CDR1 is MNHNY and CDR2 is SVGAGI in the germline V gene (reference sequence). For the CDR3, the DNA is TGTGCCAGCAGTCCCTGGCGGGGGCAAGAGACCCAGTACTTC. Its translation is CASSPWRGQETQYF.